Below, 21 T cell receptor beta chains from the same sample are listed, as sequenced in a study of T-cell reconstitution after alpha-beta-depleted transplantation in children. Unique molecular identifiers were incorporated into the prepared TCRbeta library. Via MiXCR, TCRdb re-called the PCR reads, giving one row per CDR3 protein. The data hold a few hundred thousand distinct CDR3 sequences, with 9.7% observed a single time. The sample in question was PBMCs from the stem cell graft donor, obtained from the stem cell graft. These receptors were collected from a human donor who donated a stem cell graft to a child with SCID.

This clonotype was recorded many times. The chain combines TRBV20-1 with TRBJ2-7; D possibly matches TRBD1 or TRBD2 (5 bases each). From germline, CDR1 is DFQATT and CDR2 SNEGSKA (reference sequence). V lost 4 bases and J 1 base, leaving 14 bases between the germline ends. The CDR3 extends over 14 amino acids. In DNA form, the CDR3 reads TGCAGTGCTATGGGGCAGGGACCTTCCTACGAGCAGTACTTC. Protein product: CSAMGQGPSYEQYF.

Remarks on this clonotype: This may be a read error: a much more frequent sequence differs by one nucleotide. The chain joins TRBV7-9 to TRBJ2-3; perhaps D is TRBD1 or TRBD2 (5 bases each). Germline V gives CDR1 SEHNR, CDR2 FQNEAQ (reference sequence). The CDR3 consists of 12 residues. The CDR3 region has the DNA TGTGCCATCAGCTCCGGGGCGGGTACGCAGTATTTT. This gives the protein CAISSGAGTQYF.

This clonotype came up many times. This sequence joins TRBV2 and TRBJ1-5, with TRBD1 identical over 10 bases. V shed 4 bases and J 7 bases; nucleotides not matched to a gene: 7. The CDR3 is 15 amino acids. Looked up from germline, CDR1 is SNHLY and CDR2 is FYNNEI. In DNA form, the CDR3 reads TGTGCCAGCAGTGGGACAGGGGGTGTATTGCAGCCCCAGCATTTT. Protein product: CASSGTGGVLQPQHF.

This clonotype was counted ten times or more. The chain recombines TRBV7-3 with TRBJ1-5; D may be TRBD1 (5 bases). V shed 4 bases and J shed 0 bases, with 19 bases lying between them. The length of the CDR3 is 18 residues. CDR1 and CDR2 from the germline V gene are SGHTA and FQGTGA. This CDR3 is CASSCWDATFYSNQPQHF. The CDR3 DNA sequence: TGTGCCAGCAGCTGTTGGGACGCCACTTTCTATAGCAATCAGCCCCAGCATTTT. The full variable domain, its missing parts supplied by reference TRBV7-3 and TRBJ1-5, is GAGVSQTPSNKVTEKGKYVELRCDPISGHTALYWYRQSLGQGPEFLIYFQGTGAADDSGLPNDRFFAVRPEGSVSTLKIQRTERGDSAVYLCASSCWDATFYSNQPQHFGDGTRLSIL.

In this sample, this clonotype turned up many times. The chain combines TRBV5-1 with TRBJ2-5, with 8 bases fitting TRBD1. CDR1 and CDR2 (germline): SGHRS, YFSETQ. V dropped 4 bases and J dropped 4; count of bases not matched to a gene: 9. This CDR3 is built from 15 residues. CDR3 DNA: TGCGCCAGCAGCGATGGGACAGGCGAGAGAGAGACCCAGTACTTC. Amino acids: CASSDGTGERETQYF.

This sequence joins TRBV7-3 and TRBJ2-5; 12 bases map to TRBD2. CDR3 length equals 17 residues. Germline V lookup: CDR1 SGHTA, CDR2 FQGTGA. Trimming removed 0 bases from V and 4 bases from J; junction bases left unmatched: 6. CDR3 nucleotide sequence: TGTGCCAGCAGCTTAACGATTCCTAGCGGGGGGGGAGAGACCCAGTACTTC. Protein sequence: CASSLTIPSGGGETQYF.

This clonotype was picked up a small number of times. The chain has TRBV9 and TRBJ2-1, with 12 bases aligning to TRBD2. Germline V gene lookup returns CDR1 SGDLS and CDR2 YYNGEE. The V and J ends lost 3 bases and 9 bases, in that order; junction bases with no gene match: 7. This CDR3 is built from 15 residues. The CDR3 sequence is CASSASGGAPPEQFF. The DNA for the CDR3 is TGTGCCAGCAGCGCTAGCGGGGGGGCCCCCCCTGAGCAGTTCTTC.

This clonotype was seen repeatedly, ten times or more. V and J are TRBV28 and TRBJ2-2; TRBD2 is a possible D gene (5 bases). Germline V CDR1 and CDR2: MDHEN, SYDVKM. The V gene lost 5 bases and the J gene lost 6 bases, with 16 bases spanning the gap. The CDR3 runs 15 residues. The CDR3 coding sequence is TGTGCCAGCAGTGGACGGACGGCCGGGGCCGGGGAGCTGTTTTTT. This codes for CASSGRTAGAGELFF.

This clonotype showed up many times. In DNA form, the CDR3 reads TGCGCCAGCCCCCTAGTATTGCAGAACACTGAAGCTTTCTTT. Its translation is CASPLVLQNTEAFF. V is TRBV5-1 and J is TRBJ1-1; D gene unclear. Germline loops: CDR1 SGHRS, CDR2 YFSETQ. CDR3 length equals 14 residues. Trimming left V 7 bases short and J 1 base short, with 14 bases between. The variable domain in full, completed from reference TRBV5-1 and TRBJ1-1, reads KAGVTQTPRYLIKTRGQQVTLSCSPISGHRSVSWYQQTPGQGLQFLFEYFSETQRNKGNFPGRFSGRQFSNSRSEMNVSTLELGDSALYLCASPLVLQNTEAFFGQGTRLTVV.

This clonotype was detected ten times or more. This sequence joins TRBV10-3 and TRBJ1-1; 8 nucleotides agree with TRBD1. Germline CDR1 and CDR2: ENHRY and SYGVKD. This CDR3 spans 15 amino acids. The trim removed 0 bases at V and 4 bases at J, leaving 4 bases unmatched. CDR3 nucleotide sequence: TGTGCCATCAGTGAGTCGATTGGACAGGGCACTGAAGCTTTCTTT. This encodes CAISESIGQGTEAFF.

This clonotype was counted at least ten times. The V call is TRBV7-2, the J call TRBJ2-1, with D maybe TRBD2 (5 bases). The ends were cut back, 5 bases at V and 0 bases at J, with 14 bases in the middle. Germline lookup yields CDR1 SGHTA and CDR2 FQGNSA. This CDR3 has 16 amino acids. CDR3 sequence: CASSVGVLYSYNEQFF. The CDR3, as DNA: TGTGCCAGCAGCGTGGGAGTACTCTACTCCTACAATGAGCAGTTCTTC.

The table lists this clonotype with many counts. The CDR3 sequence: CASSVEPGITGELFF. Here the CDR3 DNA reads TGTGCCAGCAGCGTAGAACCCGGGATCACCGGGGAGCTGTTTTTT. This chain links TRBV9 with TRBJ2-2; tentatively, D is TRBD2 (5 bases). The length of the CDR3 is 15 residues. Germline-derived CDR1 and CDR2 are SGDLS and YYNGEE. V dropped 0 bases and J dropped 4 bases, with 10 bases sitting between them.

The table lists this clonotype with many counts. The CDR3 nucleotides read TGTGCCAGCAGTGCAGTAGGATATAATTCACCCCTCCACTTT. Its translation is CASSAVGYNSPLHF. The chain employs TRBV12-3 or TRBV12-4 and TRBJ1-6; D unclear. This CDR3 is 14 amino acids long. The V end lost 5 bases, the J end lost 4 bases, and 9 bases lay between the germline ends.

This clonotype was picked up many times. The CDR3 loop is CASSTDISYEQYF. The CDR3 DNA reads as TGTGCCAGCAGCACCGACATCTCCTACGAGCAGTACTTC. The V gene is TRBV11-2, the J gene TRBJ2-7; no clear D. CDR1 is SGHAT and CDR2 is FQNNGV in the germline V gene. Between the trimmed V and J ends, which lost 5 bases and 0 bases, there was a span of 8 bases. This CDR3 region has 13 residues.

This clonotype was seen at least ten times. Written as DNA, the CDR3 is TGCAGTGCTGTGACACAAACCTACGAGCAGTACTTC. This gives the protein CSAVTQTYEQYF. V is TRBV20-1 and J is TRBJ2-7; D is uncertain. The CDR3 spans 12 residues. The germline V and J ends were trimmed by 5 bases and 2 bases, with 10 bases remaining between them. Germline V CDR1 and CDR2: DFQATT, SNEGSKA (reference sequence).

This clonotype was seen at least ten times. The chain links TRBV5-1 to TRBJ2-1; D gene ambiguous. The V end lost 1 base, the J end lost 7 bases, and 3 bases lay between the germline ends. This CDR3 comprises 11 residues. Germline V CDR1 and CDR2: SGHRS, YFSETQ. The CDR3 spells CASSLMNEQFF. The CDR3 nucleotides read TGCGCCAGCAGCTTGATGAATGAGCAGTTCTTC. Based on the CDR3 plus reference TRBV5-1 and TRBJ2-1, the full variable domain is KAGVTQTPRYLIKTRGQQVTLSCSPISGHRSVSWYQQTPGQGLQFLFEYFSETQRNKGNFPGRFSGRQFSNSRSEMNVSTLELGDSALYLCASSLMNEQFFGPGTRLTVL.

This clonotype showed up just once. This may come from a read error, since a much larger clone is one base off. The chain recombines TRBV11-2 with TRBJ2-2; 9 bases agree with TRBD2. CDR1 and CDR2 from the germline V gene are SGHAT and FQNNGV. The CDR3 length is 16 residues. DNA for the CDR3: TGTGCCAGCACCACGACTAGCGGTTCGAACACCGGGGTGCTGTTTTTT. Residues: CASTTTSGSNTGVLFF. The whole variable domain, filled in from reference TRBV11-2 and TRBJ2-2, reads EAGVAQSPRYKIIEKRQSVAFWCNPISGHATLYWYQQILGQGPKLLIQFQNNGVVDDSQLPKDRFSAERLKGVDSTLKIQPAKLEDSAVYLCASTTTSGSNTGVLFFGEGSRLTVL.

This clonotype was seen repeatedly, ten times or more. The chain uses TRBV5-1 and TRBJ2-1; weak D call: TRBD2 (7 bases). The germline V gene encodes CDR1 SGHRS and CDR2 YFSETQ. V was clipped by 4 bases and J by 3 bases, with 14 bases between them. The length of the CDR3 is 15 residues. The CDR3 nucleotides read TGCGCCAGCAGCGTAAGGGGGGGGGGCTACAATGAGCAGTTCTTC. It yields the protein CASSVRGGGYNEQFF.

There are many counts of this clonotype. The chain carries TRBV29-1 and TRBJ2-1, with 9 bases fitting TRBD2. The CDR3 runs 14 residues. With V trimmed by 3 bases and J by 8 bases, 8 bases remained unmatched. The V gene's germline CDR1 is SQVTM and CDR2 ANQGSEA. In DNA, the CDR3 is TGCAGCGTTGAGGTTAGCGGGGGTGGCGATGAGCAGTTCTTC. Protein sequence: CSVEVSGGGDEQFF.

Details on this clonotype: A read error is possible here, since a much larger clone lies one base away. The rearrangement links TRBV29-1 to TRBJ2-5; unclear D gene. The CDR3 is made up of 12 amino acids. Germline V CDR1 and CDR2: SQVTM, ANQGSEA. This chain's CDR3 is CSVFSDLETQSF. For the CDR3, the DNA is TGCAGCGTTTTCTCGGACCTAGAGACCCAGTCCTTC.

This clonotype was counted ten times or more. The J gene is TRBJ2-5, the V gene TRBV20-1; a weak D match, TRBD2 (5 bases). This CDR3 contains 13 residues. Germline CDR1 and CDR2: DFQATT and SNEGSKA (reference sequence). V lost 3 bases to trimming and J lost 5 bases, with 13 bases between them. CDR3 sequence (DNA): TGCAGTGCTAGCCTCAACCCGGGGGAGACCCAGTACTTC. Protein sequence: CSASLNPGETQYF.